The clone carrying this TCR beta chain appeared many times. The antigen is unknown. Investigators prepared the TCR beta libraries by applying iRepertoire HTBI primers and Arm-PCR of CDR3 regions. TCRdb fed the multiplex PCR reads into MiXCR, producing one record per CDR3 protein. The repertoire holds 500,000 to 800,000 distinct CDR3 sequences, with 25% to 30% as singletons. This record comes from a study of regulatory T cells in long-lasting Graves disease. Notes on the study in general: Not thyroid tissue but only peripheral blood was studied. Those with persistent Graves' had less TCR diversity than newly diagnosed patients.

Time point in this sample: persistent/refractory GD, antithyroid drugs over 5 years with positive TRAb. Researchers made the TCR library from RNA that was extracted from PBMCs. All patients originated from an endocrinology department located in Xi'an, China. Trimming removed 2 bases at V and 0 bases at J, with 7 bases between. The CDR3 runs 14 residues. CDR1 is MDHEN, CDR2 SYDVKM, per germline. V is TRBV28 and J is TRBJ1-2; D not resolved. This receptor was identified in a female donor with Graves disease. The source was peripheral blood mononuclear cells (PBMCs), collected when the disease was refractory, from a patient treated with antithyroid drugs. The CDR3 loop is CASSLVGSNYGYTF. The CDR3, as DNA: TGTGCCAGCAGTTTAGTGGGTTCTAACTATGGCTACACCTTC.